Following are 28 T cell receptor beta chains from one sample sequenced in a study of PD-1 blockade in classical Hodgkin lymphoma. Time point described: newly diagnosed, previously untreated cHL patient sample. Investigators isolated CD4+ T cells from thawed PBMCs through magnetic negative selection. Sequenced by immunoSEQ multiplex PCR; TCRdb stores in-frame clones only, minus some. Here the sample spans 20,000 to 30,000 clones, roughly 89% being singletons. Sequencing input: CD4+ T cells from blood. Receptors were obtained from a human donor with classical Hodgkin lymphoma.

This sequence joins TRBV9 and TRBJ1-2; perhaps TRBD1 as D (5 bases). The ends were cut back, 4 bases at V and 2 bases at J, with 15 bases in the middle. This CDR3 spans 15 amino acids. Germline CDR1 SGDLS, CDR2 YYNGEE. The CDR3 spells CASSPRGPGNYGYTF. The CDR3 nucleotides are TGTGCCAGCAGCCCCCGCGGACCAGGGAACTATGGCTACACCTTC.

This clone has only one observation. The J gene is TRBJ2-7, the V gene TRBV5-4; TRBD2 aligns across 11 bases. This CDR3 has 16 residues. From germline, CDR1 is SGHNT and CDR2 YYREEE (reference sequence). V was pared by 5 bases and J by 1 base, with 8 bases of the junction left unmatched. Here the CDR3 DNA reads TGTGCCAGCAGAAATAGCGGGGGGGCCGGGTCCTACGAGCAGTACTTC. Encoded protein: CASRNSGGAGSYEQYF.

The rearrangement uses TRBV2 and TRBJ2-3; 11 positions match TRBD2. V shed 6 bases and J 6 bases; nucleotides not matched to a gene: 8. This CDR3 is built from 15 residues. The germline CDR1 and CDR2 sequences are SNHLY and FYNNEI. This chain's CDR3 is CASSVLAGGPDTQYF. The CDR3 DNA is TGTGCCAGCAGCGTGCTAGCGGGGGGCCCCGATACGCAGTATTTT.

The chain couples TRBV5-4 to TRBJ2-7; D is unclear. Trimming took off 4 bases at V and 2 bases at J, with 16 bases between the two ends. There are 15 residues in the CDR3. Germline CDR1 is SGHNT and CDR2 is YYREEE (reference sequence). The CDR3 nucleotides are TGTGCCAGCAGCCTAGACCCAAACCTAGCCTACGAGCAGTACTTC. Translating it yields CASSLDPNLAYEQYF.

This sequence joins TRBV5-1 and TRBJ1-2; the D gene is possibly TRBD1 (6 bases). The V gene's germline CDR1 is SGHRS and CDR2 YFSETQ. The CDR3 runs to 15 residues. The V end lost 7 bases, the J end lost 5 bases, and 21 bases lay between the germline ends. The CDR3 region is CASRPETGTRYGYTF. CDR3 coding DNA: TGCGCCAGCCGCCCCGAAACAGGGACCAGATATGGCTACACCTTC.

V usage is TRBV25-1 and J usage is TRBJ2-1; 7 bases align to TRBD2. Per the germline V gene, CDR1 is MGHDK and CDR2 is SYGVNS. Losses at the gene ends were 1 base for V and 3 bases for J; bases not matched to a gene: 12. The CDR3 is 18 residues long. As DNA, the CDR3 is TGTGCCAGCAGTGAATCATCTTTTTTGCGGGGGAGCTACAATGAGCAGTTCTTC. Translating gives CASSESSFLRGSYNEQFF.

The chain couples TRBV9 to TRBJ1-1, with 7 bases aligning to TRBD1. Trimming removed 1 base from V and 0 bases from J; junction bases left unmatched: 6. The CDR3 spans 16 residues. The germline gives CDR1 SGDLS, CDR2 YYNGEE. The CDR3 protein is CASSVILGGLNTEAFF. The CDR3 DNA reads TGTGCCAGCAGCGTAATACTAGGGGGCCTGAACACTGAAGCTTTCTTT.

CDR3 residues: CASSLGRGEINEQFF. The CDR3 DNA sequence: TGTGCCAGCAGTTTAGGCAGGGGCGAAATCAATGAGCAGTTCTTC. This chain uses TRBV27 with TRBJ2-1, with a possible D match to TRBD1 (6 bases). Germline V gives CDR1 MNHEY, CDR2 SMNVEV (reference sequence). The ends were cut back, 2 bases at V and 6 bases at J, with 14 bases in the middle. CDR3 length: 15 amino acids.

The chain carries TRBV5-1 and TRBJ1-2; D is perhaps TRBD1 (6 bases). V lost 0 bases, J lost 8 bases, and 11 bases lay in between. CDR3 length: 13 residues. Germline loops: CDR1 SGHRS, CDR2 YFSETQ. CDR3: CASSLANREGYTF. For the CDR3, the DNA is TGCGCCAGCAGCTTGGCGAACAGGGAAGGCTACACCTTC.

This clone was seen just once. The rearrangement links TRBV2 to TRBJ1-2; TRBD1 matches at 9 bases. In germline, CDR1 is SNHLY, CDR2 FYNNEI. V lost 10 bases to trimming and J lost 5 bases; unmatched junction nucleotides: 8. CDR3 length equals 13 residues. This chain's CDR3 is CANRRDREYGYTF. The CDR3 bases are TGTGCCAACAGACGGGACAGGGAATATGGCTACACCTTC.

V and J are TRBV25-1 and TRBJ2-4; D tentatively reads TRBD1 or TRBD2 (5 bases each). The CDR3 loop spans 15 amino acids. The germline V gene has CDR1 MGHDK and CDR2 SYGVNS. Trimming took 8 bases from V and 5 from J, leaving 19 bases between them. In nucleotides, the CDR3 is TGTGCCAGCGGGGACCCCCAAACTTCGGAAAACATTCAGTACTTC. This gives the protein CASGDPQTSENIQYF.

The chain uses TRBV29-1 and TRBJ2-3; TRBD1 agrees at 7 bases. The V gene end was trimmed by 7 bases and the J gene end by 3 bases; junction bases not matched to a gene: 10. CDR3 length: 14 amino acids. CDR1 SQVTM and CDR2 ANQGSEA come from the germline V gene. The CDR3 bases are TGCAGCGAACGACAGGGAAGTGTAACAGATACGCAGTATTTT. This sequence encodes CSERQGSVTDTQYF.

Concerning this clone itself: Relative to the germline gene, one junction end is altered; a read error may explain this. V is TRBV20-1 and J is TRBJ2-1; tentative D call: TRBD1 (5 bases). This CDR3 is built from 10 residues. Germline lookup yields CDR1 DFQATT and CDR2 SNEGSKA (reference sequence). CDR3 coding DNA: TGCAGTGCTAGGACAGAGCTCCCGATCTTC. Translating gives CSARTELPIF.

V gene TRBV10-1 combines with J gene TRBJ1-1, with D unclear. Looked up from germline, CDR1 is WNHNN and CDR2 is SYGVQD (reference sequence). Trimming stripped 8 bases from V and 5 bases from J, with 12 bases between. The CDR3 is made up of 12 amino acids. The CDR3: CASSATRTEAFF. CDR3 DNA: TGCGCCAGCTCCGCCACGAGGACTGAAGCTTTCTTT.

This clone occurred once. The junction departs from germline at one end; a sequencing error may be responsible. The genes are TRBV30 and TRBJ2-5, with D tentatively TRBD2 (6 bases). Germline V gene lookup returns CDR1 GTSNPN and CDR2 SVGIG (reference sequence). The CDR3 is 14 amino acids. The DNA of the CDR3 is TGTGCCTGGAGTGTACTTGGATTCCAGGGAGGCGCAAACTTC. This codes for CAWSVLGFQGGANF.

The CDR3 is CASSRTVGNYGYTF. CDR3 nucleotide sequence: TGTGCCAGCAGTCGGACCGTGGGAAATTATGGCTACACCTTC. The rearrangement uses TRBV6-4 and TRBJ1-2; D is unclear. Per germline, CDR1 MRHNA and CDR2 SNTAGT. Trimming pared 5 bases from V and 5 bases from J, leaving 15 bases between. CDR3 length: 14 residues.

The V and J genes are TRBV14 and TRBJ2-5; 8 positions match TRBD2. V trimming: 1 base; J trimming: 7 bases; junction bases outside the gene matches: 2. Germline-derived CDR1 and CDR2 are SGHDN and FVKESK. There are 13 residues in the CDR3. CDR3 in DNA: TGTGCCAGCAGCCAAGTACGGGGGGGGACCCAGTACTTC. Its protein product is CASSQVRGGTQYF.

This clone has just a few counts. This chain uses TRBV4-1 with TRBJ2-5; unclear D gene. CDR3 size: 16 residues. Germline values: CDR1 MGHRA, CDR2 YSYEKL. Trimming left V 1 base short and J 4 bases short, with 16 bases between. The CDR3 region has the DNA TGCGCCAGCAGCCAAGTGGTTGCGATTGGGTTAGAGACCCAGTACTTC. Translating it yields CASSQVVAIGLETQYF.

The chain recombines TRBV2 with TRBJ1-1, with unresolved D. V shed 4 bases and J shed 1 base, with 7 bases lying between them. The CDR3 contains 13 residues. Germline CDR1 is SNHLY and CDR2 is FYNNEI. CDR3 DNA sequence: TGTGCCAGCAGTGTGTCGGGGAACACTGAAGCTTTCTTT. This codes for CASSVSGNTEAFF.

V usage is TRBV28 and J usage is TRBJ2-7, with D perhaps matching TRBD2 (6 bases). Trimming removed 8 bases at V and 4 bases at J, with 21 bases between. The CDR3 extends over 15 amino acids. The germline gives CDR1 MDHEN, CDR2 SYDVKM. CDR3: CASSRGGTGLYEQYF. For the CDR3, the DNA is TGTGCCAGCTCTCGAGGAGGGACTGGGCTGTACGAGCAGTACTTC.

The genes are TRBV18 and TRBJ2-3; D gene uncertain. Trimming removed 0 bases at V and 1 base at J, with 5 bases between. Germline CDR1 and CDR2: KGHSH and LQKENI. This CDR3 spans 14 amino acids. The CDR3 reads CASSPPYRTDTQYF. DNA of the CDR3: TGTGCCAGCTCACCACCGTACCGCACAGATACGCAGTATTTT.

The rearrangement joins TRBV5-1 to TRBJ2-5; D is undetermined. Germline V lookup: CDR1 SGHRS, CDR2 YFSETQ. The ends were cut back, 1 base at V and 3 bases at J, with 4 bases in the middle. The length of the CDR3 is 12 residues. The CDR3 is CASSLTEETQYF. Written as DNA, the CDR3 is TGCGCCAGCAGCTTGACGGAAGAGACCCAGTACTTC.

The rearrangement uses TRBV9 and TRBJ1-1; a weak D match, TRBD1 (6 bases). Trimming pared 5 bases from V and 7 bases from J, leaving 18 bases between. The CDR3 is 14 residues long. Per germline, CDR1 SGDLS and CDR2 YYNGEE. The CDR3 sequence is CASSSASWGREAFF. CDR3 DNA: TGTGCCAGCAGTTCCGCCTCGTGGGGGCGTGAAGCTTTCTTT.

The chain recombines TRBV2 with TRBJ2-3; D is unresolved. The CDR3 is 16 amino acids. The V gene lost 4 bases and the J gene lost 4 bases, with 18 bases spanning the gap. The V gene's germline CDR1 is SNHLY and CDR2 FYNNEI. CDR3 loop: CASSVSPGVRADTQYF. For the CDR3, the DNA is TGTGCCAGCAGTGTGAGTCCTGGCGTTCGGGCAGATACGCAGTATTTT.

The J gene is TRBJ2-3, the V gene TRBV11-3; D unclear. Trimming removed 1 base from V and 4 bases from J, with 9 bases in between. The CDR3 consists of 14 residues. CDR1 SGHNT and CDR2 YENEEA come from the germline V gene. For the CDR3, the DNA is TGTGCCAGCAGCTTAGGGGTTTTCGCAGATACGCAGTATTTT. Translation gives CASSLGVFADTQYF.

This chain uses TRBV2 with TRBJ1-2; 9 bases align to TRBD1. The CDR3 is 12 amino acids. The germline gives CDR1 SNHLY, CDR2 FYNNEI. The junction had 7 bases not matched to a gene; V was cut back by 9 bases and J by 8 bases. The CDR3 DNA sequence: TGTGCCAGTTCCTGGACAGGGGACGGCTACACCTTC. This sequence encodes CASSWTGDGYTF.

This clone was detected once. The rearrangement links TRBV28 to TRBJ2-7; 8 bases match TRBD1. The CDR3 has 14 residues. Germline CDR1 reads MDHEN; CDR2 reads SYDVKM. V trimming: 5 bases; J trimming: 2 bases; junction bases outside the gene matches: 5. In nucleotides, the CDR3 is TGTGCCAGCAGTGAACGGACAGGGACCTACGAGCAGTACTTC. Translating it yields CASSERTGTYEQYF.

The chain carries TRBV27 and TRBJ2-5; D is possibly TRBD1 or TRBD2 (5 bases each). This CDR3 contains 17 residues. Per the germline V gene, CDR1 is MNHEY and CDR2 is SMNVEV (reference sequence). V was shortened by 2 bases and J by 5 bases, with 21 bases between the two germline ends. CDR3 sequence (DNA): TGTGCCAGCAGTTTACCCCGGGACCTTTGGCGAATTGAGACCCAGTACTTC. Translated, it gives CASSLPRDLWRIETQYF.